This note documents a single TCR beta chain sequence. Its antigen is still unknown. V was trimmed by 6 bases and J by 6 bases, leaving 17 bases between them. Germline V gene lookup returns CDR1 MNHEY and CDR2 SVGAGI. This CDR3 contains 14 residues. This record belongs to a study of shared clonotypes between healthy human individuals. Method: immunoSEQ multiplex PCR; TCRdb's copy keeps in-frame clones and lacks some. Of 2 million to 2.5 million clones in the sample, roughly 94% were seen once. Overall study results and limits: Deeper or shallower sequencing was expected to change how clonotypes are shared among donors.

The rearrangement links TRBV6-5 to TRBJ1-2; no definite D call. The TCR was taken from a man between 18 and 35 years old in good health. Sequenced material: naive CD4+ T cells sorted from blood. The subset: CD45RA+ positively selected. The CDR3, as DNA: TGTGCCAGCAGCCCTCTACGCAAGAGGCATGGCTACACCTTC. The encoded protein is CASSPLRKRHGYTF.